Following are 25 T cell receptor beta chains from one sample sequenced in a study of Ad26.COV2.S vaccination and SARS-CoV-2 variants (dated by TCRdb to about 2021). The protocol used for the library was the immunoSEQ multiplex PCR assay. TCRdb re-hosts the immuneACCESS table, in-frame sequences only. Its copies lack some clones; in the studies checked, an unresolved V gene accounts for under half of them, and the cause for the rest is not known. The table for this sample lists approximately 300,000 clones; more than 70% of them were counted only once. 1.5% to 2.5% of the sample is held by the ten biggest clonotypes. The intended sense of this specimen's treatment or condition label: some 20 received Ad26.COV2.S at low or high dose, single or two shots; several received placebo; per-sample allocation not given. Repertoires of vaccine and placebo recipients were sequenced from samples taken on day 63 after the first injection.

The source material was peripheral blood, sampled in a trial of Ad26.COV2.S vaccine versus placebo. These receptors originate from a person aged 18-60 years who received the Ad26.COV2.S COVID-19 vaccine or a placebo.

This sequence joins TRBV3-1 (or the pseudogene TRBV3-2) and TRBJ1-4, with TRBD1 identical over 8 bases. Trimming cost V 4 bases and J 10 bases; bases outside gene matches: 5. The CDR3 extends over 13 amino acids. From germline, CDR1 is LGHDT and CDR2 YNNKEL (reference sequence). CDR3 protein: CASSPSTGGKLFF. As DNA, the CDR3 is TGTGCCAGCAGCCCCTCAACAGGGGGAAAACTGTTTTTT.

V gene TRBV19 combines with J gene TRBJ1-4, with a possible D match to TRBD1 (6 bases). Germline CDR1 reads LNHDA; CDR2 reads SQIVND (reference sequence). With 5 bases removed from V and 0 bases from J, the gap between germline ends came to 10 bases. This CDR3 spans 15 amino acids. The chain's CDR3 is CASSAGQPTNEKLFF. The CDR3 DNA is TGTGCCAGTAGTGCCGGACAGCCAACTAATGAAAAACTGTTTTTT.

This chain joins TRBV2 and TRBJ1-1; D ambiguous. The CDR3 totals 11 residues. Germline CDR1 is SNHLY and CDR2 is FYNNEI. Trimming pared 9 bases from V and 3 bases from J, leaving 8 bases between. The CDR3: CASGEYTEAFF. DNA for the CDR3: TGTGCCAGTGGAGAATACACTGAAGCTTTCTTT.

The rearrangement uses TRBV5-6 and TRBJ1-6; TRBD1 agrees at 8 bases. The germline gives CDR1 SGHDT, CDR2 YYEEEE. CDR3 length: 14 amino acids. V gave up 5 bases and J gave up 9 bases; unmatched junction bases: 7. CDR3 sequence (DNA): TGTGCCAGCAGTCTGGACAGGGCAACTTCACCCCTCCACTTT. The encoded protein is CASSLDRATSPLHF.

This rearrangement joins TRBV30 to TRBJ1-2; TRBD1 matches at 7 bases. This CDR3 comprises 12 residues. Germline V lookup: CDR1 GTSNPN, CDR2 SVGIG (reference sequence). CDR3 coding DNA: TGTGGTGGGACAGCCGATCTCGATGGCTACACCTTC. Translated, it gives CGGTADLDGYTF. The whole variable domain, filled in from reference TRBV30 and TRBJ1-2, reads SQTIHQWPATLVQPVGSPLSLECTVEGTSNPNLYWYRQAAGRGLQLLFYSVGIGQISSEVPQNLSASRPQDRQFILSSKKLLLSDSGFYLCGGTADLDGYTFGSGTRLTVV.

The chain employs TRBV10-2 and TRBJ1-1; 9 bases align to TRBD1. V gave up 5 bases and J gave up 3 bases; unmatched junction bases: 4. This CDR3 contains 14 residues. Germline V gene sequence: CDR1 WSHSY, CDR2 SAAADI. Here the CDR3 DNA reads TGCGCCAGCAGTCGGGACAGGGTGGACACTGAAGCTTTCTTT. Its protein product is CASSRDRVDTEAFF.

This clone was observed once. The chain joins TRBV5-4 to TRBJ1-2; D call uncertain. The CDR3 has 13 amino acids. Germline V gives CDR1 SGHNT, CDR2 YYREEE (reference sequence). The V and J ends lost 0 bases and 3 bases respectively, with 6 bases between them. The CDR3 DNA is TGTGCCAGCAGCTTGGGGACCTACTATGGCTACACCTTC. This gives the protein CASSLGTYYGYTF.

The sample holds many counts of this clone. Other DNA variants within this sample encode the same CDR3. For the CDR3, the DNA is TGCGCCAGCAGCTTGGAGGGGACAGGGTACAATGAGCAGTTCTTC. As protein: CASSLEGTGYNEQFF. The gene calls are TRBV5-1 and TRBJ2-1, with 9 bases aligning to TRBD1. Trimming removed 0 bases from V and 4 bases from J; junction bases left unmatched: 2. The germline CDR1 and CDR2 sequences are SGHRS and YFSETQ. This CDR3 has 15 residues.

The CDR3 sequence is CASSTRDNDGYTF. CDR3 nucleotides: TGTGCCAGCAGCACCCGGGACAATGATGGCTACACCTTC. The V call is TRBV5-4, the J call TRBJ1-2; weak D call: TRBD1 (6 bases). The length of the CDR3 is 13 residues. V lost 4 bases to trimming and J lost 6 bases, with 13 bases between them. The germline CDR1 and CDR2 sequences are SGHNT and YYREEE (reference sequence).

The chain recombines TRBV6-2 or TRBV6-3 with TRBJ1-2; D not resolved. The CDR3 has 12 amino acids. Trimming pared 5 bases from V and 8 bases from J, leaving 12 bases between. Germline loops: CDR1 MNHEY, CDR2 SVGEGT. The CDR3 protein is CASSPRSWGYTF. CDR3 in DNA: TGTGCCAGCAGTCCCCGCAGTTGGGGCTACACCTTC.

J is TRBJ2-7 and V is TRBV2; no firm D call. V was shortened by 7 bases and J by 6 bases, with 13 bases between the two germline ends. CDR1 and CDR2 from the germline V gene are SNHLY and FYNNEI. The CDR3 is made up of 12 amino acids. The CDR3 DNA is TGTGCCAGCAATCTCCGAGGTGGCGAGCAGTACTTC. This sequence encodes CASNLRGGEQYF.

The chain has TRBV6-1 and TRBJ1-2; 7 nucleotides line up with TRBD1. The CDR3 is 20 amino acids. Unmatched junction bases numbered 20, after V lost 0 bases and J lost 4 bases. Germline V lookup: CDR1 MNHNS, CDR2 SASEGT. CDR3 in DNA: TGTGCCAGCAGTGAAGCGCGGGGCCGCAGGGGGTCCCTTCGAGGCTATGGCTACACCTTC. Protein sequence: CASSEARGRRGSLRGYGYTF.

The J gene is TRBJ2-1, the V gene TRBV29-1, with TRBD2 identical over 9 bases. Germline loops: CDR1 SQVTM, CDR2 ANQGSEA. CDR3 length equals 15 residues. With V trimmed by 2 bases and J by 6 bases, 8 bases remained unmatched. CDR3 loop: CSVERGRGGPNEQFF. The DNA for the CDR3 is TGCAGCGTTGAAAGAGGGCGGGGGGGCCCCAATGAGCAGTTCTTC.

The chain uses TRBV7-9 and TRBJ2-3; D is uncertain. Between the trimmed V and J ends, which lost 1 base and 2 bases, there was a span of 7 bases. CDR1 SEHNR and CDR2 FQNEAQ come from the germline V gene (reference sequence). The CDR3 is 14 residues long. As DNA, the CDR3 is TGTGCCAGCAGCTTAGTGGCTTACACAGATACGCAGTATTTT. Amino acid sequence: CASSLVAYTDTQYF.

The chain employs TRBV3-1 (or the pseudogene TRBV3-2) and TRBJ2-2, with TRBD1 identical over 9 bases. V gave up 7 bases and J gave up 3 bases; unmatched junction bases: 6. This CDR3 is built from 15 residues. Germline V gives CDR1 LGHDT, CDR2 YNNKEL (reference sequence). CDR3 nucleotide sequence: TGTGCCAGCAACACCGGGACAGGGTACACCGGGGAGCTGTTTTTT. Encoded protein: CASNTGTGYTGELFF.

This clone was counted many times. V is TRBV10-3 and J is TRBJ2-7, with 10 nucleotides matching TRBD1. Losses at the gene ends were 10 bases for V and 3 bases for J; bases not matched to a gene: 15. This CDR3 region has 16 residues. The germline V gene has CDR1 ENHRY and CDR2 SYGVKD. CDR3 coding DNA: TGTGCCACACACAGCTCGACAGGGGGCTTAGTCTACGAGCAGTACTTC. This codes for CATHSSTGGLVYEQYF.

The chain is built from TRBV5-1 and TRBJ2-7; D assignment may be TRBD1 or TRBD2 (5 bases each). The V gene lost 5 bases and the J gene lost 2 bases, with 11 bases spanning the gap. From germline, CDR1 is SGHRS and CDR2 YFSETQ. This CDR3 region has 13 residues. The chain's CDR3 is CASRPQGAYEQYF. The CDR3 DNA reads TGCGCCAGCAGGCCTCAGGGAGCCTACGAGCAGTACTTC.

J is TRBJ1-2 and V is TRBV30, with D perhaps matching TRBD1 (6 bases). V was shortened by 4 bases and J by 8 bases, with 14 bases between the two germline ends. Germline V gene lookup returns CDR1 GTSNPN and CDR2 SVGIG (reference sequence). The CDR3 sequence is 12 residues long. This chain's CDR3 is CAWNGGQRGYTF. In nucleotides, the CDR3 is TGTGCCTGGAACGGGGGGCAACGCGGCTACACCTTC.

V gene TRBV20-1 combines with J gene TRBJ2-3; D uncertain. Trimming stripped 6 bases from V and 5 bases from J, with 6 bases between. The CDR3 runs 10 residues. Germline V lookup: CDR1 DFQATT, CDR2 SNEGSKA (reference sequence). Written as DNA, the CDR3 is TGCAGTGCCTGTGGAGATACGCAGTATTTT. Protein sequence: CSACGDTQYF.

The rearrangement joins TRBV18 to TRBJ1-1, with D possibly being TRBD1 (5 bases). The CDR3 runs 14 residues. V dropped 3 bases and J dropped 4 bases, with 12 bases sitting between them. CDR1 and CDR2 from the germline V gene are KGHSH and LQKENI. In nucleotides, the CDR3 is TGTGCCAGCTCACCGTGGACGGGGGGCACTGAAGCTTTCTTT. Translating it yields CASSPWTGGTEAFF.

The CDR3 nucleotides read TGTGCCAGCAGCTTGGGGTTAGACTCAGATACGCAGTATTTT. It codes for CASSLGLDSDTQYF. The chain is built from TRBV5-5 and TRBJ2-3; D is unclear. Trimming left V 0 bases short and J 4 bases short, with 9 bases between. This CDR3 is built from 14 residues. In germline, CDR1 is SGHKS, CDR2 YYEKEE (reference sequence).

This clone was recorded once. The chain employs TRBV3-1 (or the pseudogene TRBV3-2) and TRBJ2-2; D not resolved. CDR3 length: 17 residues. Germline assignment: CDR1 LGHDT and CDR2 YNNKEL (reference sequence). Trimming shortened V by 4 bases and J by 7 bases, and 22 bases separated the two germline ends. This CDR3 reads CASSPASGLPYSGELFF. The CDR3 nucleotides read TGTGCCAGCAGCCCAGCAAGTGGCCTACCATACAGCGGGGAGCTGTTTTTT.

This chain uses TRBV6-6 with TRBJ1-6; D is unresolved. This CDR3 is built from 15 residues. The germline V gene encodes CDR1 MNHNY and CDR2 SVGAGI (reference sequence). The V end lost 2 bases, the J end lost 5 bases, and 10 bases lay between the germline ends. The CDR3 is CASSYVSGNNSPLHF. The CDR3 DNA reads TGTGCCAGCAGTTACGTCAGCGGGAATAATTCACCCCTCCACTTT.

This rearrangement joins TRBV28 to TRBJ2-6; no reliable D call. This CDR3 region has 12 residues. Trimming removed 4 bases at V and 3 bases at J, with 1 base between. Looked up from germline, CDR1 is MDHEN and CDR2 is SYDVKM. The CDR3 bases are TGTGCCAGCAGTTATGGGGCCAACGTCCTGACTTTC. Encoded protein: CASSYGANVLTF.

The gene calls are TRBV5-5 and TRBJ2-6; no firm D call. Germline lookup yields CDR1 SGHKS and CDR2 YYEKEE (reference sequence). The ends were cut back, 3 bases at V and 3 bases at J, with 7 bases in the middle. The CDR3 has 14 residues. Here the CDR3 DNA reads TGTGCCAGCAGCTCTGGGCATGGGGCCAACGTCCTGACTTTC. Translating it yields CASSSGHGANVLTF.